This T cell receptor beta chain came from a study of T cells in Graves' hyperthyroidism and ophthalmopathy (dated by TCRdb to about 2019). About the full investigation: Peripheral blood was sampled at the time of initial diagnosis, prior to any treatment. In addition, the study compared T-cell repertoires in thyroid tissue and in blood from about 6 Graves' hyperthyroidism patients. To identify TCR V-J signatures that set the groups apart, the researchers used a discovery cohort of more than 95 patients, made up of 40 to 45 with Graves' ophthalmopathy and 57 with stable Graves' hyperthyroidism. TCR Vbeta CDR3 sequencing of roughly 140 peripheral blood samples (roughly 41 ophthalmopathy, around 80 hyperthyroidism and approximately 17 progressor patients) is reported in the paper. After blood sampling, hyperthyroidism patients were treated with methimazole at a starting dose of 30 mg daily, and ophthalmopathy patients were treated with high-dose intravenous methylprednisolone. Prospective prediction of ophthalmopathy was tested in an independent validation cohort of some 20 hyperthyroidism patients and 17 patients who later progressed to ophthalmopathy. The 100 discovery patients were randomly split 7:3 into training and test sets.

Graves' hyperthyroidism was defined as stable when no progression to ophthalmopathy occurred over 18 months of follow-up. Hyperthyroidism patients were newly diagnosed, with disease duration under 2 months, and aged 18 to 65 years. The study excluded patients with uncontrolled infections, other autoimmune diseases, pregnancy or lactation. Diagnoses were based on clinical symptoms, serum thyroxine and TRAb, thyroid ultrasound and orbital computed tomography. Ficoll-Paque density gradient centrifugation was used to isolate PBMCs from approximately 10 ml of fresh peripheral blood. Trizol reagent was used to extract total RNA, and RNA quality was then checked on an Agilent 2100 Bioanalyzer. The TCR beta CDR3 regions were amplified from the RNA transcripts. The first round of RT-PCR for the TCR CDR3 was performed with the HTBI primer set and the Qiagen OneStep RT-PCR kit. Libraries were constructed in a second round of multiplex PCR, after which size selection and purification were performed. Sequencing of the libraries was done on an Illumina HiSeq2000 using paired-end 100 bp reads. On the study's bioinformatics: Raw data were processed with SOAPnuke, discarding reads with adapters, uncalled bases, mean Phred below 15, or no exact constant-primer or identifier match. High-quality paired reads were merged with COPE v1.2.5, and unique nucleotide sequences were defined as clonotypes. MiTCR v1.1 was used to align the clonotypes against IMGT TRBV, TRBD and TRBJ reference segments. The analysis included only V-J combinations with a frequency above 0.0001, which together covered around 99% of the repertoires. The TCS score was defined as F50 (clonal expansion) divided by E x V (chaos), with BLOSUM62-based TCRdist calculated between CDR3 peptides within each V-J. Welch's t-statistics and random forest reduced fewer than 600 V-J features to about 12, which were used in a naive Bayes classifier (R e1071). TCRdb trimmed public reads at Q25 via fastp, called clones via MiXCR and kept in-frame beta chains. CDR3 protein duplicates are merged, each entry listing the most common genes and DNA. These V and J calls rely on TCRdb rather than the paper's analysis. Within this sample are 540,000 or so distinct CDR3 sequences, with 15% to 17% of them counted one time only. Approximately 7.4% of the sample belongs to the ten largest clones.

This clonotype was observed many times. The target of this receptor is not known. The record has no base qualities; no much larger clone is one base away. What the work shows at the level of the full study, not this receptor alone: In validation, the model predicted progression to ophthalmopathy a median of around 6.5 months before onset, with approximately 71% sensitivity and about 72% specificity. A model built on a 13 V-J signature distinguished ophthalmopathy from stable hyperthyroidism, reaching 87.88% sensitivity and 81.08% specificity in cross-validation and 80%/75% in testing. No statistical method was used to fix the sample size in advance, and group allocation was not hidden from the investigators. Most expanded thyroid clonotypes (frequency above 0.001) were also detected in blood, a finding suggesting that blood repertoires may reflect thyroid immune responses.

Cut back by 3 bases and 5 bases, the V and J ends lie 16 bases apart. The CDR1 and CDR2 encoded by the germline V gene are SQVTM and ANQGSEA. The CDR3 runs 14 residues from the cysteine to the phenylalanine. Only CDR3 DNA is held: 42 bases, read in frame from base 1. The sequencing input was blood. The TCR sequence derives from a woman aged 25 to 39 with Graves' hyperthyroidism. The sequence is built from TRBV29-1 and TRBJ1-2; a weak D assignment points to TRBD1 (6 bases agree). The CDR3 is CSVDELPRGYGYTF. The sequenced DNA is TGCAGCGTTGACGAGCTGCCTAGGGGGTATGGCTACACCTTC.